The 9 T cell receptor beta chains below all came from one sample that was sequenced in a study of CD4 T cells in relation to SARS-CoV-2 and coronaviruses. For these TCRs, the target antigens are not known. Sequencing used immunoSEQ multiplex PCR; TCRdb keeps in-frame clones, though not all of them. Found here are about 36,000 clones, about 80% of them singletons; the top ten hold 6.6%. The sequenced sample consisted of naive CD4+ T cells from PBMCs, cultured in vitro. Noted subset: naive CD4+ T cells isolated by negative enrichment. The receptor set was obtained from an adult with COVID-19.

The chain combines TRBV5-1 with TRBJ2-5; 7 positions match TRBD2. Germline CDR1 and CDR2: SGHRS and YFSETQ. The V gene end was trimmed by 9 bases and the J gene end by 4 bases; junction bases not matched to a gene: 21. The CDR3 consists of 17 residues. In DNA form, the CDR3 reads TGCGCCACCCAGCTTGGAGGGACGGTCGCGGGAGCAGAGACCCAGTACTTC. Protein product: CATQLGGTVAGAETQYF.

The rearrangement links TRBV10-1 to TRBJ2-5; D not certain. CDR1 is WNHNN and CDR2 is SYGVQD in the germline V gene (reference sequence). Trimming left V 0 bases short and J 0 bases short, with 14 bases between. The CDR3 spans 17 residues. The CDR3 DNA sequence: TGCGCCAGCAGTGAGTCGGGAACCCCCGGGTACCAAGAGACCCAGTACTTC. Translated, it gives CASSESGTPGYQETQYF.

The chain is built from TRBV4-1 and TRBJ2-7; D is tentatively TRBD1 or TRBD2 (5 bases each). The CDR3 is 13 amino acids. The germline V gene has CDR1 MGHRA and CDR2 YSYEKL. V lost 4 bases and J 5 bases, leaving 12 bases between the germline ends. The CDR3 reads CASSLKWGHEQYF. DNA of the CDR3: TGCGCCAGCAGCCTGAAGTGGGGACACGAGCAGTACTTC.

The sample holds a few counts of this clone. The CDR3 here is CASSLEGPEQFF. CDR3 in DNA: TGTGCCAGCAGCTTAGAGGGCCCTGAGCAGTTCTTC. The rearrangement uses TRBV7-9 and TRBJ2-1; unclear D gene. V lost 1 base, J lost 9 bases, and 7 bases lay in between. Germline CDR1 is SEHNR and CDR2 is FQNEAQ (reference sequence). This CDR3 comprises 12 residues.

The chain employs TRBV30 and TRBJ1-5, with TRBD1 matching over 8 bases. Unmatched junction bases numbered 4, after V lost 1 base and J lost 5 bases. The germline gives CDR1 GTSNPN, CDR2 SVGIG (reference sequence). The CDR3 runs to 14 residues. CDR3 sequence (DNA): TGTGCCTGGAGTGCCCGGACAGGGTATCAGCCCCAGCATTTT. Translation gives CAWSARTGYQPQHF.

This clone appeared once. The J gene is TRBJ2-7, the V gene TRBV28; 8 nucleotides align to TRBD1. Germline V gives CDR1 MDHEN, CDR2 SYDVKM. This CDR3 has 16 amino acids. V shed 5 bases and J 3 bases; nucleotides not matched to a gene: 12. Here the CDR3 reads CASSNPRQGLGYEQYF. In nucleotides, the CDR3 is TGTGCCAGCAGTAACCCTCGACAGGGGTTGGGCTACGAGCAGTACTTC.

The chain uses TRBV6-4 and TRBJ2-2; possibly TRBD2 for D (5 bases). Germline V gene sequence: CDR1 MRHNA, CDR2 SNTAGT. The V end was cut by 5 bases, the J end by 1 base, with 5 bases between. The CDR3 is made up of 13 amino acids. In nucleotides, the CDR3 is TGTGCCAGCAGTAGCGGGAACACCGGGGAGCTGTTTTTT. Translation: CASSSGNTGELFF.

This clone has only a few counts. The chain links TRBV6-5 to TRBJ2-1, with TRBD1 matching 8 bases. V lost 5 bases, J lost 4 bases, and 4 bases stayed unmatched. The germline V gene encodes CDR1 MNHEY and CDR2 SVGAGI. The CDR3 is made up of 14 amino acids. CDR3 in amino acids: CASSTGQEYNEQFF. The CDR3 DNA reads as TGTGCCAGCAGTACGGGACAGGAGTACAATGAGCAGTTCTTC.

The sample holds a few counts of this clone. J is TRBJ1-2 and V is TRBV2, with 7 nucleotides matching TRBD1. Trimming removed 7 bases from V and 6 bases from J; junction bases left unmatched: 8. Germline V lookup: CDR1 SNHLY, CDR2 FYNNEI. The CDR3 sequence is 13 residues long. CDR3 sequence (DNA): TGTGCCAGCACCCCCCTGACAGGGAATGGCTACACCTTC. It encodes CASTPLTGNGYTF.